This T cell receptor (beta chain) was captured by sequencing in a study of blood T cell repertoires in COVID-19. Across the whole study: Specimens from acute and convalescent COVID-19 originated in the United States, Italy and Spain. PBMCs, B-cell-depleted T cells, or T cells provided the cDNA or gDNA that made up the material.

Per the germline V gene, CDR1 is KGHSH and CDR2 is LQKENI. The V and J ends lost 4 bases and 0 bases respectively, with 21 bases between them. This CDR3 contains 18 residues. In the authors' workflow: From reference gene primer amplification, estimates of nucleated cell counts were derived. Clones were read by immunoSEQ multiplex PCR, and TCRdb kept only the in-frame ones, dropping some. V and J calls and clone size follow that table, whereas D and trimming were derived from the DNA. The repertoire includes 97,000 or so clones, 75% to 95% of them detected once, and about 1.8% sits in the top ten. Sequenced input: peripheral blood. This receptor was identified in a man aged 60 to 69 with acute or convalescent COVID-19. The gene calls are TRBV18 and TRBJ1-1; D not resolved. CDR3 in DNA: TGTGCCAGCTCACGCCCCCCCCGAGGGATTTTAATGAACACTGAAGCTTTCTTT. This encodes CASSRPPRGILMNTEAFF.